This TCR beta chain came from a study of OX40 agonist ivuxolimab in advanced cancers. Using immunoSEQ multiplex PCR, the repertoire was profiled, and TCRdb retains in-frame clones only, with some absent. The sample has roughly 67,000 clones; 80% to 95% are singletons. Germline CDR1 reads MGHRA; CDR2 reads YSYEKL. This CDR3 is 13 amino acids long. The V end lost 3 bases, the J end lost 4 bases, and 8 bases lay between the germline ends. This receptor was identified in an adult with an advanced solid tumor such as melanoma, head and neck, liver or kidney cancer. Sequencing used CD4+ or CD8+ T cells sorted from blood, obtained in a trial of the OX40 agonist ivuxolimab. The chain is built from TRBV4-1 and TRBJ2-3, with D possibly matching TRBD2 (5 bases). The CDR3 region has the DNA TGCGCCAGCAGCCATACTAGTCCAGATACGCAGTATTTT. This translates into CASSHTSPDTQYF.